This passage covers 27 T cell receptor beta chains from one sample sequenced in a study of blood T cell repertoires in COVID-19. Sequencing used immunoSEQ multiplex PCR; TCRdb keeps in-frame clones, though not all of them. The table has tens of thousands of clones, roughly 86% seen once. The sample taken for sequencing was peripheral blood. All receptors derive from a man aged 35-49 years with COVID-19, enrolled during active disease.

This chain uses TRBV5-1 with TRBJ2-3, with 9 bases that match TRBD2. The CDR3 has 16 residues. Per the germline V gene, CDR1 is SGHRS and CDR2 is YFSETQ. After removal of 5 bases from V and 4 bases from J, the junction contained 11 bases not matched to a gene. DNA of the CDR3: TGCGCCAGCAGGGACGGGACTAGCTCCGGAGCAGATACGCAGTATTTT. Residues: CASRDGTSSGADTQYF.

V gene TRBV19 combines with J gene TRBJ1-5, with D perhaps matching TRBD1 (5 bases). The CDR3 is 13 residues long. Germline CDR1 and CDR2: LNHDA and SQIVND (reference sequence). With 6 bases removed from V and 7 bases from J, the gap between germline ends came to 13 bases. The CDR3 sequence is CASRLDTHQPQHF. CDR3 nucleotides: TGTGCCAGTAGATTGGACACCCACCAGCCCCAGCATTTT.

This chain joins TRBV6-5 and TRBJ2-7; perhaps TRBD2 as D (6 bases). Germline loops: CDR1 MNHEY, CDR2 SVGAGI. Trimming took off 0 bases at V and 5 bases at J, with 11 bases between the two ends. The CDR3 spans 14 residues. For the CDR3, the DNA is TGTGCCAGCAGTTACTCAAGGACTACGGACGAGCAGTACTTC. This encodes CASSYSRTTDEQYF.

As concerns this clone: It is unclear where the CDR3 begins or ends on the DNA, so no DNA is shown, and the CDR3 is as TCRdb lists it. The V gene is TRBV12-1, the J gene TRBJ2-3; the table names TRBD2, a call not compared with the DNA. TRBV12-1 is recorded as a pseudogene. From its first to its last residue, the CDR3 has 16 amino acids. CDR3 residues: CASQKVAGGSTDTQYF.

This chain links TRBV6-5 with TRBJ1-1; D is uncertain. This CDR3 has 15 amino acids. V lost 2 bases, J lost 5 bases, and 15 bases lay in between. In germline, CDR1 is MNHEY, CDR2 SVGAGI. The CDR3 coding sequence is TGTGCCAGCAGTTACCAGGTATCCCGGTGGACTGAAGCTTTCTTT. Translating gives CASSYQVSRWTEAFF.

This clone appeared a few times. The chain uses TRBV18 and TRBJ1-5; TRBD1 matches 9 bases. CDR3 length equals 16 residues. V shed 2 bases, J shed 4 bases, and the junction held 6 bases outside the gene matches. The germline gives CDR1 KGHSH, CDR2 LQKENI. The CDR3 DNA reads TGTGCCAGCTCACCAGGTACAGGGGGCTCGAATCAGCCCCAGCATTTT. Translated, it gives CASSPGTGGSNQPQHF. Full variable domain (missing parts from reference TRBV18 and TRBJ1-5): NAGVMQNPRHLVRRRGQEARLRCSPMKGHSHVYWYRQLPEEGLKFMVYLQKENIIDESGMPKERFSAEFPKEGPSILRIQQVVRGDSAAYFCASSPGTGGSNQPQHFGDGTRLSIL.

V usage is TRBV10-2 and J usage is TRBJ1-1, with D perhaps TRBD1 (6 bases). Germline CDR1 reads WSHSY; CDR2 reads SAAADI. Trimming stripped 3 bases from V and 5 bases from J, with 10 bases between. This CDR3 spans 13 amino acids. CDR3 nucleotides: TGCGCCAGCAGTGAACAGGGAGGGACTGAAGCTTTCTTT. Its protein is CASSEQGGTEAFF.

This chain links TRBV29-1 with TRBJ1-2; the D is unclear. The CDR3 is 12 residues long. Trimming shortened V by 3 bases and J by 7 bases, and 12 bases separated the two germline ends. CDR1 is SQVTM and CDR2 is ANQGSEA in the germline V gene. The CDR3 is CSVEALQSGYTF. The CDR3 DNA follows: TGCAGCGTTGAGGCCCTGCAGTCTGGCTACACCTTC.

V usage is TRBV9 and J usage is TRBJ2-5, with D perhaps matching TRBD2 (5 bases). The V end lost 4 bases, the J end lost 2 bases, and 9 bases lay between the germline ends. CDR1 and CDR2 (germline): SGDLS, YYNGEE. The CDR3 has 13 residues. This chain's CDR3 is CASSLPGQETQYF. The CDR3 bases are TGTGCCAGCAGCCTCCCGGGGCAAGAGACCCAGTACTTC.

V gene TRBV11-2 combines with J gene TRBJ2-5; 11 bases agree with TRBD1. This CDR3 is built from 17 residues. Germline CDR1 reads SGHAT; CDR2 reads FQNNGV. Trimming removed 5 bases from V and 4 bases from J; junction bases left unmatched: 12. The DNA for the CDR3 is TGTGCCAGCAGCACCGGGACAGGGGGTCTTAGTTTAGAGACCCAGTACTTC. The encoded protein is CASSTGTGGLSLETQYF.

The chain links TRBV7-6 to TRBJ2-1; 9 bases match TRBD1. Trimming cost V 5 bases and J 7 bases; bases outside gene matches: 6. Germline assignment: CDR1 SGHVS and CDR2 FNYEAQ. CDR3 size: 14 residues. The CDR3 reads CASSLRTGDNEQFF. The CDR3 DNA sequence: TGTGCCAGCAGCCTTCGGACAGGGGATAATGAGCAGTTCTTC. The variable domain in full, with the rest retrieved from reference TRBV7-6 and TRBJ2-1, is GAGVSQSPRYKVTKRGQDVALRCDPISGHVSLYWYRQALGQGPEFLTYFNYEAQQDKSGLPNDRFSAERPEGSISTLTIQRTEQRDSAMYRCASSLRTGDNEQFFGPGTRLTVL.

The chain combines TRBV15 with TRBJ2-1; possible D gene TRBD2, 6 bases. CDR3 length equals 15 residues. Germline lookup yields CDR1 LNHNV and CDR2 YYDKDF (reference sequence). The germline V and J ends were trimmed by 1 base and 3 bases, with 10 bases remaining between them. Here the CDR3 reads CATSRGGGVYNEQFF. In nucleotides, the CDR3 is TGTGCCACCAGCAGAGGGGGCGGGGTCTACAATGAGCAGTTCTTC.

The genes are TRBV7-9 and TRBJ1-2; D unresolved. V lost 1 base and J lost 4, with 7 bases in between. The CDR3 is made up of 13 amino acids. Germline values: CDR1 SEHNR, CDR2 FQNEAQ (reference sequence). CDR3 in amino acids: CASSLVQLYGYTF. The DNA for the CDR3 is TGTGCCAGCAGCTTAGTACAGCTCTATGGCTACACCTTC.

This chain uses TRBV6-5 with TRBJ1-1; 8 nucleotides line up with TRBD1. This CDR3 comprises 13 residues. CDR1 and CDR2 from the germline V gene are MNHEY and SVGAGI. Germline trimming cut 6 bases from V and 3 bases from J; bases unmatched to any gene: 3. The chain's CDR3 is CASSPDRDTEAFF. For the CDR3, the DNA is TGTGCCAGCAGCCCGGACAGGGACACTGAAGCTTTCTTT.

J is TRBJ2-7 and V is TRBV7-2, with D unresolved. V lost 2 bases to trimming and J lost 3 bases, with 11 bases between them. The CDR3 has 14 amino acids. Germline V gives CDR1 SGHTA, CDR2 FQGNSA. The CDR3 DNA sequence: TGTGCCAGCAGCTTAAACAGTATCTACTACGAGCAGTACTTC. It specifies CASSLNSIYYEQYF.

The chain employs TRBV7-9 and TRBJ2-5; tentative D call: TRBD2 (5 bases). Deletions cut 3 bases from V and 4 bases from J, with 15 bases between. Germline CDR1 SEHNR, CDR2 FQNEAQ (reference sequence). This CDR3 contains 15 residues. The CDR3 coding sequence is TGTGCCAGCAGCTTGACGGGTGAGGGCGGAGAGACCCAGTACTTC. Its translation is CASSLTGEGGETQYF.

This clone was seen only a few times. This chain uses TRBV28 with TRBJ1-6, with 8 bases that match TRBD1. The CDR3 totals 15 residues. V trimming: 2 bases; J trimming: 9 bases; junction bases outside the gene matches: 6. In germline, CDR1 is MDHEN, CDR2 SYDVKM. CDR3 sequence: CASSLPSRGRSPLHF. The CDR3 DNA follows: TGTGCCAGCAGTTTACCGTCCAGGGGGCGTTCACCCCTCCACTTT.

The chain carries TRBV6-5 and TRBJ2-1; D is possibly TRBD1 (7 bases). Trimming stripped 6 bases from V and 4 bases from J, with 13 bases between. Germline V gene lookup returns CDR1 MNHEY and CDR2 SVGAGI. The CDR3 loop spans 14 amino acids. CDR3 in amino acids: CASSAGTDYNEQFF. The CDR3 bases are TGTGCCAGCAGCGCGGGGACAGATTACAATGAGCAGTTCTTC.

The genes are TRBV7-2 and TRBJ2-1, with TRBD2 matching 7 bases. J was trimmed by 4 bases and V by 1 base; bases with no gene match: 1. Germline CDR1 is SGHTA and CDR2 is FQGNSA. This CDR3 is built from 14 residues. The CDR3 loop reads CASSLGGGYNEQFF. The CDR3, as DNA: TGTGCCAGCAGCTTAGGGGGGGGGTACAATGAGCAGTTCTTC.

Only a few counts were recorded for this clone. This chain joins TRBV19 and TRBJ1-2, with TRBD1 matching over 8 bases. The CDR3 consists of 12 residues. Per germline, CDR1 LNHDA and CDR2 SQIVND (reference sequence). Unmatched junction bases numbered 2, after V lost 5 bases and J lost 6 bases. CDR3 bases: TGTGCCAGTAGTTTGGACAGGGATGGCTACACCTTC. It specifies CASSLDRDGYTF.

This sequence joins TRBV27 and TRBJ2-7, with 10 bases that match TRBD2. There are 14 residues in the CDR3. Germline V gene data show CDR1 as MNHEY and CDR2 as SMNVEV (reference sequence). V was clipped by 2 bases and J by 3 bases; unmatched bases: 1. The CDR3 loop is CASSLSGGVYEQYF. The CDR3 DNA reads TGTGCCAGCAGTTTAAGCGGGGGGGTCTACGAGCAGTACTTC.

V and J are TRBV5-1 and TRBJ2-5; TRBD1 is a possible D gene (6 bases). Trimming cost V 4 bases and J 1 base, with 11 bases left between them. CDR3 length: 14 residues. Germline V gene lookup returns CDR1 SGHRS and CDR2 YFSETQ. This CDR3 reads CASSMGATQETQYF. CDR3 sequence (DNA): TGCGCCAGCAGCATGGGGGCCACCCAAGAGACCCAGTACTTC.

The chain carries TRBV27 and TRBJ1-6; possible D gene TRBD1, 5 bases. V lost 3 bases and J lost 7, with 10 bases in between. From germline, CDR1 is MNHEY and CDR2 SMNVEV (reference sequence). The CDR3 contains 14 residues. The CDR3 region is CASSLGQINSPLHF. The CDR3 DNA sequence: TGTGCCAGCAGTTTGGGGCAGATCAATTCACCCCTCCACTTT.

This clone was seen just once. The J gene is TRBJ2-5, the V gene TRBV10-3; 8 bases align to TRBD1. This CDR3 has 13 residues. Germline V gene sequence: CDR1 ENHRY, CDR2 SYGVKD. Trimming took 6 bases from V and 5 from J; bases not matched to a gene: 5. CDR3 protein: CAIRDREGETQYF. DNA for the CDR3: TGTGCCATCAGGGACAGGGAAGGTGAGACCCAGTACTTC.

The V and J genes are TRBV28 and TRBJ1-2; 9 nucleotides match TRBD1. Looked up from germline, CDR1 is MDHEN and CDR2 is SYDVKM. With V trimmed by 4 bases and J by 6 bases, 3 bases remained unmatched. The CDR3 consists of 13 residues. The CDR3 nucleotides read TGTGCCAGCAGTTCCCGGGACAGGGATGGCTACACCTTC. It is translated as CASSSRDRDGYTF.

The J gene is TRBJ2-2, the V gene TRBV5-5; 10 bases fit TRBD2. V gave up 4 bases and J gave up 7 bases; unmatched junction bases: 4. In germline, CDR1 is SGHKS, CDR2 YYEKEE (reference sequence). This CDR3 spans 14 amino acids. In DNA, the CDR3 is TGTGCCAGCAGCGGAGGACTAGCGGTCGGGGAGCTGTTTTTT. Protein sequence: CASSGGLAVGELFF.

This rearrangement joins TRBV19 to TRBJ1-5; D may be TRBD1 (6 bases). Trimming shortened V by 3 bases and J by 1 base, and 10 bases separated the two germline ends. The germline V gene has CDR1 LNHDA and CDR2 SQIVND (reference sequence). The CDR3 is made up of 15 amino acids. The CDR3 loop is CASSIQGLSNQPQHF. CDR3 coding DNA: TGTGCCAGTAGTATCCAGGGGCTAAGCAATCAGCCCCAGCATTTT.